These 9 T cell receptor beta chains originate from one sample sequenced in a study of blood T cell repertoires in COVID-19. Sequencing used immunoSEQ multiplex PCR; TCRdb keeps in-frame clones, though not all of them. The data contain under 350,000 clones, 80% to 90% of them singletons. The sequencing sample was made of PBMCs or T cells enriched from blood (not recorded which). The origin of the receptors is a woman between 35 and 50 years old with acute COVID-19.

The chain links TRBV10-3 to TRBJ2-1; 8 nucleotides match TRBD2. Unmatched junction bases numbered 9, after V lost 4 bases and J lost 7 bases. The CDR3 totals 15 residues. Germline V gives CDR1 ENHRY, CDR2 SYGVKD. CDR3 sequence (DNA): TGTGCCATCAGTGGAGGCGGGGGGAGTCAGAATGAGCAGTTCTTC. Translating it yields CAISGGGGSQNEQFF.

The CDR3: CASTLGQGADTQYF. DNA for the CDR3: TGTGCCAGCACCTTGGGACAGGGTGCAGATACGCAGTATTTT. The chain joins TRBV28 to TRBJ2-3; 9 bases line up with TRBD1. J was trimmed by 4 bases and V by 7 bases; bases with no gene match: 6. Germline V gene data show CDR1 as MDHEN and CDR2 as SYDVKM. CDR3 size: 14 residues.

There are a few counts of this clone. The CDR3, as DNA: TGTGCCAGCAGTGAATGGACAGGGGGATTAAGCGGGGAAAAACTGTTTTTT. Protein: CASSEWTGGLSGEKLFF. The chain employs TRBV25-1 and TRBJ1-4, with 10 bases aligning to TRBD1. The CDR3 is 17 amino acids. With V trimmed by 1 base and J by 8 bases, 10 bases remained unmatched. Germline V gene sequence: CDR1 MGHDK, CDR2 SYGVNS.

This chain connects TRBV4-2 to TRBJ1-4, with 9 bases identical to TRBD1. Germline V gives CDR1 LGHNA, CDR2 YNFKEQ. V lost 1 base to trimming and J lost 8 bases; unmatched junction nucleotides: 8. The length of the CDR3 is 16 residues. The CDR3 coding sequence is TGTGCCAGCAGCCAAGCGAGGGGACAGGGAGGGGAAAAACTGTTTTTT. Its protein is CASSQARGQGGEKLFF.

The CDR3 nucleotides read TGTGCCAGCAGCATGGGACTTATCTCTGGAAACACCATATATTTT. Its translation: CASSMGLISGNTIYF. The gene calls are TRBV2 and TRBJ1-3, with D perhaps TRBD1 (5 bases). Germline V gives CDR1 SNHLY, CDR2 FYNNEI. The CDR3 length is 15 residues. V was trimmed by 6 bases and J by 0 bases, leaving 12 bases between them.

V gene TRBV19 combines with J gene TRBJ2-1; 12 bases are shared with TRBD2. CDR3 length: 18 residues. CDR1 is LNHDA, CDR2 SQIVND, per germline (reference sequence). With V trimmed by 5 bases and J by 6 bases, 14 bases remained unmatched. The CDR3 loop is CASSRVGLAGGPSNEQFF. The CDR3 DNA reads TGTGCCAGTAGTCGAGTTGGGCTAGCGGGAGGGCCTTCCAATGAGCAGTTCTTC.

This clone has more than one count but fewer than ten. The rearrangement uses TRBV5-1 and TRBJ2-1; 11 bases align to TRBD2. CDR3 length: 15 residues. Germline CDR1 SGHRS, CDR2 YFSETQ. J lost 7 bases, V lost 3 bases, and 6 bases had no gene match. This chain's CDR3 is CASSSLTSGVNEQFF. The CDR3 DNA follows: TGCGCCAGCAGCTCTTTGACTAGCGGGGTAAATGAGCAGTTCTTC.

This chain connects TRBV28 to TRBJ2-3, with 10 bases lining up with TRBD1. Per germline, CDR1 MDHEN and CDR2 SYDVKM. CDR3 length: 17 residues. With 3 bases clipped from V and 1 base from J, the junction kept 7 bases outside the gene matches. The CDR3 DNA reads TGTGCCAGCAGTTTCCCCGGGACAGGGGTAGGCACAGATACGCAGTATTTT. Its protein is CASSFPGTGVGTDTQYF.

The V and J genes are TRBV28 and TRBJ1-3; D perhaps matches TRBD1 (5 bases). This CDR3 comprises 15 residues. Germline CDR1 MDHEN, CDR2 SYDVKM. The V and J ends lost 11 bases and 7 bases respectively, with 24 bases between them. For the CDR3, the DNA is TGTGCCTCTACGATCCAGGGTTTTTTTCGGAACACCATATATTTT. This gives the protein CASTIQGFFRNTIYF.